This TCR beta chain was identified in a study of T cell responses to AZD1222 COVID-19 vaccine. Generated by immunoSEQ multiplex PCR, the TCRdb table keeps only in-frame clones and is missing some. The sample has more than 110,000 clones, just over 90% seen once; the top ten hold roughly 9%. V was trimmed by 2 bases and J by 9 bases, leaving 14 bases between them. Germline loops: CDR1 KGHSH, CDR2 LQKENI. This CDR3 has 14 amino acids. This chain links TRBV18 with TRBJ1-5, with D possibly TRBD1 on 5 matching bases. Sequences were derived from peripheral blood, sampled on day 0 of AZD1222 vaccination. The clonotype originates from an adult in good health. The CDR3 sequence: CASSPVGGRGPQHF. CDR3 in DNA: TGTGCCAGCTCACCAGTAGGAGGGAGGGGGCCCCAGCATTTT.